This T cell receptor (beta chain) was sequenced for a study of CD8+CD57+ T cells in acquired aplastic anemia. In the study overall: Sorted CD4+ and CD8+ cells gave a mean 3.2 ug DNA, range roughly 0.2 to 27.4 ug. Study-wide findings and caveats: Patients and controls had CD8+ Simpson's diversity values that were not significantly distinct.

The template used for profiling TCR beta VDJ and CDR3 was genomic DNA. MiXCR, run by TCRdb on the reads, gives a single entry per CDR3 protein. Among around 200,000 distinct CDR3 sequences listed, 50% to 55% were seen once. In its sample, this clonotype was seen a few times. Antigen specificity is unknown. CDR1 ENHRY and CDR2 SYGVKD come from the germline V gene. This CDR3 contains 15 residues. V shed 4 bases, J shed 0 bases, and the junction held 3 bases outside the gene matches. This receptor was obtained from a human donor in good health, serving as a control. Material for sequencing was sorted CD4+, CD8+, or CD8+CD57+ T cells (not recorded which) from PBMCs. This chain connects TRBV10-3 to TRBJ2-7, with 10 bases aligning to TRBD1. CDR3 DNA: TGTGCCATCAGTGGCGGGACAGGGGTCTCCTACGAGCAGTACTTC. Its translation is CAISGGTGVSYEQYF.